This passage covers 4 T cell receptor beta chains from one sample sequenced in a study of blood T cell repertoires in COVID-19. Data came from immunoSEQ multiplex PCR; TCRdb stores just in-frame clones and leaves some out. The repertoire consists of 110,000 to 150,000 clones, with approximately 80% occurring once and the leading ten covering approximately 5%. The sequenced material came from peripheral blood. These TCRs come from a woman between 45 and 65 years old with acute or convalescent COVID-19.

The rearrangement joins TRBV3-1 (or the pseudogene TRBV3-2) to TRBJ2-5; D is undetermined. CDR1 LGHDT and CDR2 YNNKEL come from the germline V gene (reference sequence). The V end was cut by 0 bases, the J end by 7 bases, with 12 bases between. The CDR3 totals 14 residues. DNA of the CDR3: TGTGCCAGCAGCCAAGAAGACATTTCTGTGACCCAGTACTTC. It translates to CASSQEDISVTQYF.

The CDR3 DNA is TGTGCCAGCACCCCGGGGGGTCTCACAGATACGCAGTATTTT. Its translation is CASTPGGLTDTQYF. This chain connects TRBV28 to TRBJ2-3; 7 nucleotides line up with TRBD2. The junction had 6 bases not matched to a gene; V was cut back by 7 bases and J by 2 bases. The CDR3 is made up of 14 amino acids. CDR1 MDHEN and CDR2 SYDVKM come from the germline V gene.

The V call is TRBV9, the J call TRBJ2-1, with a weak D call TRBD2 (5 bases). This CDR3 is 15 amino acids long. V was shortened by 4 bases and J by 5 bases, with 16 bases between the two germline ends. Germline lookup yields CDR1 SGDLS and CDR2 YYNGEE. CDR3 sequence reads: CASSSPPGNDNEQFF. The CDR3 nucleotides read TGTGCCAGCAGCTCACCTCCCGGGAACGACAATGAGCAGTTCTTC.

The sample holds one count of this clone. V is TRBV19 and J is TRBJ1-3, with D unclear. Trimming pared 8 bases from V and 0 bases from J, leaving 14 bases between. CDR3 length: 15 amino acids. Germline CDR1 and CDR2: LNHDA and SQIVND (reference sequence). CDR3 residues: CASRVGINSGNTIYF. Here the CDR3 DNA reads TGTGCCAGTCGGGTCGGAATCAACTCTGGAAACACCATATATTTT.